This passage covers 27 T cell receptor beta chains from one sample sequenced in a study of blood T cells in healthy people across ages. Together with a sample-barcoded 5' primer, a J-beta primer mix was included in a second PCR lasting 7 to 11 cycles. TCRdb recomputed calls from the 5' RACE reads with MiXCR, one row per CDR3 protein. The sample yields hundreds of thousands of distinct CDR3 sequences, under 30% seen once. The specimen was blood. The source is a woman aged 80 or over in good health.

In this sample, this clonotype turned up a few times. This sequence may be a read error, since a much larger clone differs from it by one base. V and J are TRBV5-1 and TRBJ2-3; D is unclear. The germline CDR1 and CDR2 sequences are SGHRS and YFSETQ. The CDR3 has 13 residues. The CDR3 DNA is TGCGCCAACAGCCTGTTGCGTGGAGATACGCAGTATTTT. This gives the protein CANSLLRGDTQYF. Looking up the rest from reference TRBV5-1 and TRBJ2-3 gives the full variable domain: KAGVTQTPRYLIKTRGQQVTLSCSPISGHRSVSWYQQTPGQGLQFLFEYFSETQRNKGNFPGRFSGRQFSNSRSEMNVSTLELGDSALYLCANSLLRGDTQYFGPGTRLTVL.

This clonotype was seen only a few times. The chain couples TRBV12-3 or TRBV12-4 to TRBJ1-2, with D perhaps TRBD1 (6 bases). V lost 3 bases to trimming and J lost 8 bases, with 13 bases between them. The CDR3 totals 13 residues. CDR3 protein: CASSFNRGRGYTF. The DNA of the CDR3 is TGTGCCAGCAGTTTTAATCGGGGGCGAGGCTACACCTTC.

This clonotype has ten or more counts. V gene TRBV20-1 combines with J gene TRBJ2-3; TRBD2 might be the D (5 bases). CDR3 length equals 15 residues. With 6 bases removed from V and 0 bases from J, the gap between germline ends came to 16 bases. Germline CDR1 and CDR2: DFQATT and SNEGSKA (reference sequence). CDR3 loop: CSARTLLISTDTQYF. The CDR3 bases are TGCAGTGCGAGGACTCTCTTGATCAGCACAGATACGCAGTATTTT.

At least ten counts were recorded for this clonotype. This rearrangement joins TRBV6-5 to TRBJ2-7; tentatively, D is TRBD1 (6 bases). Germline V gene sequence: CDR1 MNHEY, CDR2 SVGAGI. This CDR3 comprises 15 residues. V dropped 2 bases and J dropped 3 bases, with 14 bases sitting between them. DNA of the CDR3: TGTGCCAGCAGTTACGGTCAGGGGCCCCTCTACGAGCAGTACTTC. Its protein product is CASSYGQGPLYEQYF.

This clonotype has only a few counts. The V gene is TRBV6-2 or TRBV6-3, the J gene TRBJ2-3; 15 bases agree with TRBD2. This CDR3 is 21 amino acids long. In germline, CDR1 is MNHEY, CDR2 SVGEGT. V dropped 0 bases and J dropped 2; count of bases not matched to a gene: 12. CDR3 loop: CASSYSGGLAGGLWYTDTQYF. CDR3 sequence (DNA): TGTGCCAGCAGTTACTCAGGTGGACTAGCGGGGGGGCTCTGGTACACAGATACGCAGTATTTT.

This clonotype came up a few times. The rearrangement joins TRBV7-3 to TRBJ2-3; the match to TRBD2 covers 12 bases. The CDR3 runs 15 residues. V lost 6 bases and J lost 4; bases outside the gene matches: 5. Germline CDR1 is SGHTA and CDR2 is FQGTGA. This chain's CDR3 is CASRPSGGGADTQYF. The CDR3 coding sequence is TGTGCCAGCAGACCTAGCGGGGGGGGGGCAGATACGCAGTATTTT.

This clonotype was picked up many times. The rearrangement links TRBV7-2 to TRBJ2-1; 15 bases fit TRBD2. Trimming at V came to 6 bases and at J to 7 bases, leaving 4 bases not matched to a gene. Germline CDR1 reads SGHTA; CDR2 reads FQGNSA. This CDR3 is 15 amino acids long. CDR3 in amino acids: CASRAGLAGGNEQFF. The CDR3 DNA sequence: TGTGCCAGCAGGGCGGGACTAGCGGGGGGAAATGAGCAGTTCTTC.

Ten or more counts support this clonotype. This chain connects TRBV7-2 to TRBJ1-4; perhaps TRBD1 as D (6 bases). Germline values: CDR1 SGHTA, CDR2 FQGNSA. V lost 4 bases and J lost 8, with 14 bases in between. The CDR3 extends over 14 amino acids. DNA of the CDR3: TGTGCCAGCAGCTCGGGGGGGGCGGCGGAAAAACTGTTTTTT. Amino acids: CASSSGGAAEKLFF.

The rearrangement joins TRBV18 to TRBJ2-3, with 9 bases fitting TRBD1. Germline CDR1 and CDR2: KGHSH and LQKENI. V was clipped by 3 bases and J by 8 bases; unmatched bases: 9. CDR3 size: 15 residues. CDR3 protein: CASSPGTGTSSTQYF. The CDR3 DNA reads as TGTGCCAGCTCACCGGGGACAGGGACTTCGAGTACGCAGTATTTT.

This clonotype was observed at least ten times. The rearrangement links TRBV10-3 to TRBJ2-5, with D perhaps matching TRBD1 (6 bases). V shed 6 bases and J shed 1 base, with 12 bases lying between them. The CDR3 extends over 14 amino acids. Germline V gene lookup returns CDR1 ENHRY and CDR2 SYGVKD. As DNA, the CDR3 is TGTGCCATCAGACCGACAGGATCCCAAGAGACCCAGTACTTC. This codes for CAIRPTGSQETQYF.

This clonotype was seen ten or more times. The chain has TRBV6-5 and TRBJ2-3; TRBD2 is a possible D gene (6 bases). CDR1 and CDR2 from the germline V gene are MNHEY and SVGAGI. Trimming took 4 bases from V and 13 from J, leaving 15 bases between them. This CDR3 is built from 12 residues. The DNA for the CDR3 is TGTGCCAGCAGTTCCGGGACTTCCCCGGAGTATTTT. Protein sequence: CASSSGTSPEYF.

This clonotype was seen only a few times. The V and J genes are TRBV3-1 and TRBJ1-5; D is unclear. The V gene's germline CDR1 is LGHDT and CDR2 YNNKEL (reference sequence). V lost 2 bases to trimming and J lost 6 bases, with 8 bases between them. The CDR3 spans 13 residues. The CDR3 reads CASSQMVGQPQHF. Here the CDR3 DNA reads TGTGCCAGCAGCCAAATGGTTGGTCAGCCCCAGCATTTT.

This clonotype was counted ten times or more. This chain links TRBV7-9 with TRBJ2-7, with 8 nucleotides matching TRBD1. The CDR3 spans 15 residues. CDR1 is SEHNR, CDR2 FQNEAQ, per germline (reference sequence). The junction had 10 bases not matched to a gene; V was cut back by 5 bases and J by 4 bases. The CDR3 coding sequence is TGTGCCAGCAGCAAACCTACAGGGGGTAAATACGAGCAGTACTTC. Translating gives CASSKPTGGKYEQYF.

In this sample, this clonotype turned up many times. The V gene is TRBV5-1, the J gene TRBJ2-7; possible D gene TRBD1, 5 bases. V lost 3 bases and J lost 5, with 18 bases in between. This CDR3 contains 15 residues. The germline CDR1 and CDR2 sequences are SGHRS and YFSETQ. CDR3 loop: CASSSQGSPSHEQYF. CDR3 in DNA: TGCGCCAGCAGCTCGCAGGGATCCCCAAGCCACGAGCAGTACTTC. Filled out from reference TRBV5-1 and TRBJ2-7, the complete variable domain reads KAGVTQTPRYLIKTRGQQVTLSCSPISGHRSVSWYQQTPGQGLQFLFEYFSETQRNKGNFPGRFSGRQFSNSRSEMNVSTLELGDSALYLCASSSQGSPSHEQYFGPGTRLTVT.

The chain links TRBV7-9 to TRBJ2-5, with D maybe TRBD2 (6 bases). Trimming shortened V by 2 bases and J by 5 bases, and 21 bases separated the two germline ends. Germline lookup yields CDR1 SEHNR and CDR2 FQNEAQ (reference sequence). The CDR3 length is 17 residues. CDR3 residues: CASSLLTASGLGETQYF. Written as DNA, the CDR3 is TGTGCCAGCAGCTTACTCACGGCCAGCGGGTTAGGGGAGACCCAGTACTTC.

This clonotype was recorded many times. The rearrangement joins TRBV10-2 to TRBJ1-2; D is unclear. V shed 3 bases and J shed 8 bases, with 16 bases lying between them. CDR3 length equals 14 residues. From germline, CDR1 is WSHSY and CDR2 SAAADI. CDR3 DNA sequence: TGCGCCAGCAGTGAATTTAGCTCGAGCACCGGCTACACCTTC. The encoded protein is CASSEFSSSTGYTF.

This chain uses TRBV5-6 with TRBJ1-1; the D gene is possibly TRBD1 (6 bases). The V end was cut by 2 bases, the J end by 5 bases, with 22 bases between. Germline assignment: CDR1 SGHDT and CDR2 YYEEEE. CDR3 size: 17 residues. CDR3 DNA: TGTGCCAGCAGCTTCGAGGGGGGCTTTCCCCTGAGGACTGAAGCTTTCTTT. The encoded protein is CASSFEGGFPLRTEAFF.

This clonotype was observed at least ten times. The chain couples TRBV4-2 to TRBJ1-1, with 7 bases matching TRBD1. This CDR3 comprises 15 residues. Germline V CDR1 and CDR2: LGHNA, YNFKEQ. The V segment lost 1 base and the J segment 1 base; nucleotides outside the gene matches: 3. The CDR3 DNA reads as TGTGCCAGCAGCCAAGGCGACAGGGAGAACACTGAAGCTTTCTTT. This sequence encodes CASSQGDRENTEAFF.

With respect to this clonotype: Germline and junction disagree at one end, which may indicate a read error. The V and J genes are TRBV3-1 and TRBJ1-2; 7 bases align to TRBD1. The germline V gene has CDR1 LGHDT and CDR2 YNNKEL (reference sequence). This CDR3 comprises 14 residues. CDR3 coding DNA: TGTGCCCGCAGCCAGGGGACAGTGAGGAGTGGCTACACCTTC. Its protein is CARSQGTVRSGYTF.

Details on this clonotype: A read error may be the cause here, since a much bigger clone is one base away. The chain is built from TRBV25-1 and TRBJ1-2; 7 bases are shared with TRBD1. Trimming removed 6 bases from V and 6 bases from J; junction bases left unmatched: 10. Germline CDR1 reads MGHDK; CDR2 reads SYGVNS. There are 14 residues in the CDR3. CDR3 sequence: CASREGTGVDGYTF. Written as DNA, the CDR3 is TGTGCCAGCAGGGAAGGTACAGGGGTGGATGGCTACACCTTC.

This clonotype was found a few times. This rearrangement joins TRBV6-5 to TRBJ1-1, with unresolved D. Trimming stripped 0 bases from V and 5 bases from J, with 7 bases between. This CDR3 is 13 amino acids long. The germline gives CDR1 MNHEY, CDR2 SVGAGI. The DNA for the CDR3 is TGTGCCAGCAGTTACTCACGGGTAACTGAAGCTTTCTTT. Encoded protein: CASSYSRVTEAFF.

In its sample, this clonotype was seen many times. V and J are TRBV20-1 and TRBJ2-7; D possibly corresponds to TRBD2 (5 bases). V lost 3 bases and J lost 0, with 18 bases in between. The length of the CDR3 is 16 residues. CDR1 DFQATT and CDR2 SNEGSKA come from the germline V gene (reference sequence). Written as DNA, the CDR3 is TGCAGTGCTAGCGCAGTCCAGTCGGGGAGCTCCTACGAGCAGTACTTC. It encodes CSASAVQSGSSYEQYF.

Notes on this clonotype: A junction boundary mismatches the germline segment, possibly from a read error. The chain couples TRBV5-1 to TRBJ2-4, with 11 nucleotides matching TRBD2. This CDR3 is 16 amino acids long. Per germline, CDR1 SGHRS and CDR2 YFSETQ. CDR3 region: CASGLGLAGGLDIQYF. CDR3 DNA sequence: TGCGCCAGCGGCTTGGGGCTAGCGGGGGGCTTGGACATTCAGTACTTC.

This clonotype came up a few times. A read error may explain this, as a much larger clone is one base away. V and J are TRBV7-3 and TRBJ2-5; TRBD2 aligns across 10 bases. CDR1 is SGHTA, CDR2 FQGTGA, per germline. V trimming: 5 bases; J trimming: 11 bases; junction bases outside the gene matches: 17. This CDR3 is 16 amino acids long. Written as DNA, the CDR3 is TGTGCCAGCAGCCCCATGACTAGCGGGTCTCCCAATGAGCAGTACTTC. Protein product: CASSPMTSGSPNEQYF.

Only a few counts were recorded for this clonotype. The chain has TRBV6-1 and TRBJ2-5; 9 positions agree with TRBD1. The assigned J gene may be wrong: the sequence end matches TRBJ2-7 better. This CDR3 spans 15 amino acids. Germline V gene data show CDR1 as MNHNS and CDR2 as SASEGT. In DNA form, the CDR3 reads TGTGCCAGCAGTGAAGTGGACAGGGGAAGAGGCGAGCAGTACTTC. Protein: CASSEVDRGRGEQYF.

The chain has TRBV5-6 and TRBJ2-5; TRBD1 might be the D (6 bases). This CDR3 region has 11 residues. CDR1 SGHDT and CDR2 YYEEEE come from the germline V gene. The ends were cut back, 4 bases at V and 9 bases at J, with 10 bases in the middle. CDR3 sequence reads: CASSAQGPQYF. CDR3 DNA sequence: TGTGCCAGCAGCGCGCAGGGGCCCCAGTACTTC.

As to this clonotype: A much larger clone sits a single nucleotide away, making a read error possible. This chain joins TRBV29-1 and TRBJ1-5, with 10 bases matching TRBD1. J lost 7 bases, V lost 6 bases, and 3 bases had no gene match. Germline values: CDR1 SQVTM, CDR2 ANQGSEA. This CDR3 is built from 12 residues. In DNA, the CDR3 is TGCAGCGTCCGGACAGGGGGGCAGCCCCAGCATTTT. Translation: CSVRTGGQPQHF.